The clone carrying this T cell receptor (beta chain) was seen at least ten times. Its antigen remains unknown. The data belong to a study of breast tumors, draining lymph nodes, adjacent tissues. Points from the study as a whole: Tumor repertoires ranked between lymph nodes and nontumor tissue in diversity, with V and J gene preferences. Luminal-like breast cancer showed significantly higher tumor–nontumor repertoire similarity than basal-like. Findings are consistent with lymph node origin and intratumoral expansion of most tumor T cells.

Via MiXCR, TCRdb re-called the multiplex PCR reads, giving one row per CDR3 protein. The sample yields approximately 230,000 distinct CDR3 sequences, less than 40% seen once. Germline V CDR1 and CDR2: MNHNS, SASEGT. Trimming removed 4 bases at V and 3 bases at J, with 15 bases between. The CDR3 has 15 residues. Breast cancer patients provided tissue from their axillary draining lymph nodes. The specimen was axillary lymph node tissue. The chain joins TRBV6-1 to TRBJ2-5; D is possibly TRBD1 (5 bases). This receptor was taken from a female donor with breast cancer. Some clones in this sample may be carry-over from other donors' samples. CDR3 residues: CASSALWQGEETQYF. The DNA of the CDR3 is TGTGCCAGCAGTGCCCTGTGGCAGGGCGAAGAGACCCAGTACTTC.